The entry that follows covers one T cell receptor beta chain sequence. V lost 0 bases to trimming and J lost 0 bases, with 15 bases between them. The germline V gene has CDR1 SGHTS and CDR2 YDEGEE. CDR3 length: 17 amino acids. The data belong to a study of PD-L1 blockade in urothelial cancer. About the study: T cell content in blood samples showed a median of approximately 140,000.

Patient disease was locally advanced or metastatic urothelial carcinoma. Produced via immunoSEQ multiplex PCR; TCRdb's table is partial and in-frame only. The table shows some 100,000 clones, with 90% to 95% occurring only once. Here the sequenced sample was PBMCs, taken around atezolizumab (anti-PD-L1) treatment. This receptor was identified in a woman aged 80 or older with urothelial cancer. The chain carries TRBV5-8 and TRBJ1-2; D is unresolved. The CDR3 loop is CASSLVDMKLSNYGYTF. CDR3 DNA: TGTGCCAGCAGCTTGGTAGACATGAAACTTTCTAACTATGGCTACACCTTC.